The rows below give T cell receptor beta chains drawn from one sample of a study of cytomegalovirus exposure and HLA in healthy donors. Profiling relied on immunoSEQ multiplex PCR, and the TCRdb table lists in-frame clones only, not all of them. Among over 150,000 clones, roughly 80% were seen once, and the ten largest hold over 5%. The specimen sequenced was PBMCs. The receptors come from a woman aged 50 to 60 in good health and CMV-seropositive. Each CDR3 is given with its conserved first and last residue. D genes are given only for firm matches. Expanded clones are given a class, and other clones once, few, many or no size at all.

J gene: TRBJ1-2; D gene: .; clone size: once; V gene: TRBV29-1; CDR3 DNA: TGCAGCGCCCGGGGGGGGCTAGACTATGGCTACACCTTC; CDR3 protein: CSARGGLDYGYTF
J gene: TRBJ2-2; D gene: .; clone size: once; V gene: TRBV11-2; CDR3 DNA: TGTGCCAGCAGCTTGAACAGGCAGCACACCGGGGAGCTGTTTTTT; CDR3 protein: CASSLNRQHTGELFF
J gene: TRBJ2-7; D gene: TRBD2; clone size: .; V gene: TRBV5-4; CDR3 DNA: TGTGCCAGCAGCCTGTCAGCGGGAGGGGAGATCGAGCAGTACTTC; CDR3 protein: CASSLSAGGEIEQYF
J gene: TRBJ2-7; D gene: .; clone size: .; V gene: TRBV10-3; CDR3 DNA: TGTGCCTCGTCGACAGGCTCAGTCCACGAGCAGTACTTC; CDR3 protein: CASSTGSVHEQYF
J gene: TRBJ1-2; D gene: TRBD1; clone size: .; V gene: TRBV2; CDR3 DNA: TGTGCCAGCAGTAGCCGGGGACAGCCCAGCGGCTACACCTTC; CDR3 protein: CASSSRGQPSGYTF
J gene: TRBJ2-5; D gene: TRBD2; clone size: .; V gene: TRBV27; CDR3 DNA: TGTGCCAGCAGACTAGCGGGAGGGTACCAAGAGACCCAGTACTTC; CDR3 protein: CASRLAGGYQETQYF
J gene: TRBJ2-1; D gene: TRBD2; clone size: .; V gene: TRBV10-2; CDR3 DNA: TGCGCCAGCAGGAGCGGGACTTACAATGAGCAGTTCTTC; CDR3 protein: CASRSGTYNEQFF
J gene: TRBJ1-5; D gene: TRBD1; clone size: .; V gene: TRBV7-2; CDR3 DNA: TGTGCCAGCACCGTCGGACAGGGCACTCAGCCCCAGCATTTT; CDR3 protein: CASTVGQGTQPQHF
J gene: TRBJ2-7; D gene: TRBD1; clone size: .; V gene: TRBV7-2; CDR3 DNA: TGTGCCAGCAGGTTACAGGGGAGCGAGCAGTACTTC; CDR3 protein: CASRLQGSEQYF
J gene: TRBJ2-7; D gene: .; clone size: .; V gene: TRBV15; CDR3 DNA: TGTGCCACCAGCAGGCAACGGGGGTACGAGCAGTACTTC; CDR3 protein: CATSRQRGYEQYF
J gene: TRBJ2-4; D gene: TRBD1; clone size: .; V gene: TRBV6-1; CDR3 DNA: TGTGCCAGCAGGGGAGATACAGGGGTGAACATTCAGTACTTC; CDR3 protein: CASRGDTGVNIQYF
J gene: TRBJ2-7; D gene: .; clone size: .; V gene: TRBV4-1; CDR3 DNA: TGCGCCAGCAGCCAAGGCCGACGCGCGGCCTACGAGCAGTACTTC; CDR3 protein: CASSQGRRAAYEQYF
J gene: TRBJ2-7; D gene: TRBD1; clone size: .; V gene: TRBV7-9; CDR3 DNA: TGTGCCAGCAGCTTAGGAGGAGTGGGACAGAAAACCTACGAGCAGTACTTC; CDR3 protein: CASSLGGVGQKTYEQYF
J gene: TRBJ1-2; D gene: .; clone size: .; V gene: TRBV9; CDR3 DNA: TGTGCCAGCAGGCATACAACTAACTATGGCTACACCTTC; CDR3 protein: CASRHTTNYGYTF
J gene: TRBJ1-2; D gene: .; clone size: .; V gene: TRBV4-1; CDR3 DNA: TGCGCCAGCAGCCAAGTTGGGGGGGGGACTATCCAGGCTAACTATGGCTACACCTTC; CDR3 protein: CASSQVGGGTIQANYGYTF
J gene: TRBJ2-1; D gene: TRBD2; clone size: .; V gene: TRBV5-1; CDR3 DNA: TGCGCCAGCAGCTACACTACCGGACTAGCGGGAGGTAATAATGAGCAGTTCTTC; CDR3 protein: CASSYTTGLAGGNNEQFF
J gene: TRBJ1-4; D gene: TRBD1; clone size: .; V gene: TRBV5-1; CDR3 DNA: TGCGCCAGCAGCTTAGCTCCTTCCGGGACAGGTGAAAAACTGTTTTTT; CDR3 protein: CASSLAPSGTGEKLFF
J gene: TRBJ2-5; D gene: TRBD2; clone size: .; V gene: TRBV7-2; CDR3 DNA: TGTGCCAGCAGCTTGTTCGGGGGGTCAGAGACCCAGTACTTC; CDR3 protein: CASSLFGGSETQYF
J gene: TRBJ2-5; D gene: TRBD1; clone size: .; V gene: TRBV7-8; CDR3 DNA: TGTGCCAGCAGCTTAGTCCAGGGGGCGGAGACCCAGTACTTC; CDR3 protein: CASSLVQGAETQYF
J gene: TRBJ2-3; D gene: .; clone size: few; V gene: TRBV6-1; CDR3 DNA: TGTGCCAGCACGGCTAGCGGCACAGATACGCAGTATTTT; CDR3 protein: CASTASGTDTQYF
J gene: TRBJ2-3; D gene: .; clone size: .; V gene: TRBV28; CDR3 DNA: TGTGCCAGCAGTTTTGGCGGGGCAAGCACAGATACGCAGTATTTT; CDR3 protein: CASSFGGASTDTQYF
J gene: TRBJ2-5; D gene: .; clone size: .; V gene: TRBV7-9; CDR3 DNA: TGTGCCAGCAGCTTAAGGACTGACTTAAAAGAGACCCAGTACTTC; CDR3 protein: CASSLRTDLKETQYF
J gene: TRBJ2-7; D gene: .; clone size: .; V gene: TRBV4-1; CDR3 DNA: TGCGCCAGCAGCCAAGGCGGAGTCTCCTACGAGCAGTACTTC; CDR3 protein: CASSQGGVSYEQYF
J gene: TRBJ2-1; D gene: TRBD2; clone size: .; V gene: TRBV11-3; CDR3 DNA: TGTGCCAGCAGTGGAACTGGGACTAGCGGGACCTTTGGGAATGAGCAGTTCTTC; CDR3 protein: CASSGTGTSGTFGNEQFF